The rows below give T cell receptor beta chains drawn from one sample of a study of CD8 T cells in ankylosing spondylitis. TCRdb reanalysed the 5' RACE reads using MiXCR and keeps one entry per CDR3 protein. The data hold more than 150,000 distinct CDR3 sequences, with 10% to 15% observed a single time. Sequencing was performed on blood, either unsorted or a sorted T cell fraction (not recorded which). These receptor sequences come from a female donor with ankylosing spondylitis or in good health (not recorded which). The CDR3 runs from the conserved cysteine through the conserved F or W. D genes are given only for firm matches. Not all rows give a size; the values are once, few, many and, for expanded clones, a class.

clone_size,d_call,j_call,v_call,cdr3_nt,cdr3_aa
many,TRBD2,TRBJ2-3,TRBV20-1,TGCAGTGCTAGGACTAGCGGGACAGATACGCAGTATTTT,CSARTSGTDTQYF
NA,TRBD1,TRBJ1-2,TRBV5-1,TGCGCCAGCAGCTTGGAAGGGACAGGGCTTTATGGCTACACCTTC,CASSLEGTGLYGYTF
few,TRBD1,TRBJ2-7,TRBV25-1,TGTGCCAGCAGTCCCAGCCCGGGACAGGGTACTGGAAGCTCCTACGAGCAGTACTTC,CASSPSPGQGTGSSYEQYF
NA,TRBD2,TRBJ2-1,TRBV14,TGTGCCAGCAGCCTCAGCGTTGGACTAGCGGGAGGCAATGAGCAGTTCTTC,CASSLSVGLAGGNEQFF
many,TRBD1,TRBJ2-7,TRBV7-2,TGTGCCAGCAGCTTAGGGACAGGGATCGAGCAGTACTTC,CASSLGTGIEQYF
many,NA,TRBJ1-5,TRBV27,TGTGCCAGCCCCCAAGACAATCAGCCCCAGCATTTT,CASPQDNQPQHF
many,NA,TRBJ2-7,TRBV7-9,TGTGCCAGCAGCTTATCCAGGACTCCTGGGGAGCAGTACTTC,CASSLSRTPGEQYF
few,TRBD1,TRBJ2-1,TRBV9,TGTGCCAGCAGCGCTCGAACAGGGGGCTATGAGCAGTTCTTC,CASSARTGGYEQFF
many,TRBD2,TRBJ2-3,TRBV9,TGTGCCAGCAGCGTAGGTTGGAGCGGGAGTGACTCAGATACGCAGTATTTT,CASSVGWSGSDSDTQYF
many,TRBD1,TRBJ2-5,TRBV29-1,TGCAGCGCGAGGGACAGGCGAGAGACCCAGTACTTC,CSARDRRETQYF
many,NA,TRBJ1-6,TRBV28,TGTGCCAGCAGCCCCCTCGGGGGTTCACCCCTCCACTTT,CASSPLGGSPLHF
NA,NA,TRBJ2-5,TRBV3-1,TGTGCCAGCAGCCAAGTACATTTGGAAGAGACCCAGTACTTC,CASSQVHLEETQYF
many,NA,TRBJ2-2,TRBV20-1,TGCAGTGCTCCCAATCGGGCAGAAAACACCGGGGAGCTGTTTTTT,CSAPNRAENTGELFF
NA,TRBD1,TRBJ2-3,TRBV13,TGTGCCAGCAGCTTAGGAGCCGGGACAGGGAGTCCAGATACGCAGTATTTT,CASSLGAGTGSPDTQYF
many,NA,TRBJ2-5,TRBV15,TGTGCCACCAGCAGAGATCGGGGCTCCGGAGAGACCCAGTACTTC,CATSRDRGSGETQYF
NA,TRBD1,TRBJ1-1,TRBV13,TGTGCCAGCCAGGGGGCAGAAGCTTTCTTT,CASQGAEAFF
NA,NA,TRBJ1-1,TRBV18,TGTGCCAGCTCACCTCTAGGGCAGGCGAGGAGCACTGAAGCTTTCTTT,CASSPLGQARSTEAFF
NA,NA,TRBJ2-1,TRBV20-1,TGCAGTGCTAGCCGCGGGCGCTCCTACAATGAGCAGTTCTTC,CSASRGRSYNEQFF
NA,TRBD1,TRBJ2-7,TRBV20-1,TGCAGTGCTATGGGACAGGGTGGGGAGCAGTACTTC,CSAMGQGGEQYF
NA,NA,TRBJ1-1,TRBV19,TGTGCCAGTACTTTGGGATCGTACACTGAAGCTTTCTTT,CASTLGSYTEAFF